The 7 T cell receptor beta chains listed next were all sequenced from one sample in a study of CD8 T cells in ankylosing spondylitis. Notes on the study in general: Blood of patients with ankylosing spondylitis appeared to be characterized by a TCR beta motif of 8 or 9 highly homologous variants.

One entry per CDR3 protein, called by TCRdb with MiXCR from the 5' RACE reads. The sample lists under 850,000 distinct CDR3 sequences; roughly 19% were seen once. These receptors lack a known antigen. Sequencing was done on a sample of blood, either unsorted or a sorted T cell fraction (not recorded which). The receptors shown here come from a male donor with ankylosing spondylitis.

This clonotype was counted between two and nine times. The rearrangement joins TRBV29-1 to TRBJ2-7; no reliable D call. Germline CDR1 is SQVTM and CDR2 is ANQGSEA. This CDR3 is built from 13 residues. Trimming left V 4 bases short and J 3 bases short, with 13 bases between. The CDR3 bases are TGCAGCGTTGCTGATGGCACTATCTACGAGCAGTACTTC. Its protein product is CSVADGTIYEQYF.

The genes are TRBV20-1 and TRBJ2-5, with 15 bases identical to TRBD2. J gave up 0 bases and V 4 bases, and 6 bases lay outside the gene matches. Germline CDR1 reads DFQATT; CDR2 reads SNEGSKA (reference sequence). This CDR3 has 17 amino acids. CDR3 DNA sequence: TGCAGTGCTAAGGGGGGGACTAGCGGGAGGTACCAAGAGACCCAGTACTTC. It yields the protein CSAKGGTSGRYQETQYF.

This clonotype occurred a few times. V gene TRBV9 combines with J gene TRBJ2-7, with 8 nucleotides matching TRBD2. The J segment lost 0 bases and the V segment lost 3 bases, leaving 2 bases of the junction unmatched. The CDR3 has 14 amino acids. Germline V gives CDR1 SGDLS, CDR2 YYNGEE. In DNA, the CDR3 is TGTGCCAGCAGCGCGCGGGAGGCCTCCTACGAGCAGTACTTC. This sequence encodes CASSAREASYEQYF.

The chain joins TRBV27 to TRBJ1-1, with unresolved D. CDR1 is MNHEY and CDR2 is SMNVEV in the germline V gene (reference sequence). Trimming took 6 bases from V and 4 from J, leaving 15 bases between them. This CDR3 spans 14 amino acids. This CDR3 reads CASRLLGYPTEAFF. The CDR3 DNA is TGTGCCAGCAGACTCTTAGGGTACCCCACTGAAGCTTTCTTT.

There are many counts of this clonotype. DNA for the CDR3: TGTGCCAGCAGCAAGGACAGACAAGAGACCCAGTACTTC. Translated: CASSKDRQETQYF. This rearrangement joins TRBV2 to TRBJ2-5, with D possibly matching TRBD1 (6 bases). The V gene lost 6 bases and the J gene lost 2 bases, with 10 bases spanning the gap. Germline V CDR1 and CDR2: SNHLY, FYNNEI. The CDR3 sequence is 13 residues long. Supplemented by reference TRBV2 and TRBJ2-5, the full variable domain reads EPEVTQTPSHQVTQMGQEVILRCVPISNHLYFYWYRQILGQKVEFLVSFYNNEISEKSEIFDDQFSVERPDGSNFTLKIRSTKLEDSAMYFCASSKDRQETQYFGPGTRLLVL.

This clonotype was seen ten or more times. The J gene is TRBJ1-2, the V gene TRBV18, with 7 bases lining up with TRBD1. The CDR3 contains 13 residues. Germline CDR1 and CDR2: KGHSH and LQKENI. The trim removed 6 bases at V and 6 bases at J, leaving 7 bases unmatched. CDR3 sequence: CASSPDREHGYTF. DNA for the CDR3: TGTGCCAGCTCTCCCGACAGGGAACATGGCTACACCTTC.

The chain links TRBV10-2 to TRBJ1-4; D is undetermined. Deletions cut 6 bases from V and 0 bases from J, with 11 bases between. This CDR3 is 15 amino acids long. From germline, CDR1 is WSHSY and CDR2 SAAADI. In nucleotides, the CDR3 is TGCGCCAGCAGACTGGACGGTGCAACTAATGAAAAACTGTTTTTT. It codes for CASRLDGATNEKLFF.